Presented here are 27 T cell receptor beta chains from one specimen sequenced in a study of T cell responses to AZD1222 COVID-19 vaccine. Sequencing used immunoSEQ multiplex PCR; TCRdb keeps in-frame clones, though not all of them. The table has 55,000 to 80,000 clones, over 60% seen once. The specimen was peripheral blood, collected on day 0 of AZD1222 vaccination. Receptors originate from an adult in good health.

The chain recombines TRBV18 with TRBJ1-2, with 9 positions matching TRBD1. This CDR3 spans 16 amino acids. The germline CDR1 and CDR2 sequences are KGHSH and LQKENI. Losses at the gene ends were 3 bases for V and 6 bases for J; bases not matched to a gene: 11. CDR3 sequence reads: CASSPVPGQGFDGYTF. CDR3 DNA: TGTGCCAGCTCACCGGTCCCGGGACAGGGTTTCGATGGCTACACCTTC.

The chain carries TRBV4-3 and TRBJ1-2, with D perhaps matching TRBD1 (5 bases). The CDR3 is 15 residues long. Trimming removed 1 base at V and 2 bases at J, with 11 bases between. Germline V gene sequence: CDR1 LGHNA, CDR2 YSLEER. CDR3: CASSQVDTGNYGYTF. DNA for the CDR3: TGCGCCAGCAGCCAAGTCGACACAGGAAACTATGGCTACACCTTC.

The rearrangement joins TRBV4-2 to TRBJ2-1; TRBD1 matches at 7 bases. Germline values: CDR1 LGHNA, CDR2 YNFKEQ. J gave up 5 bases and V 3 bases, and 13 bases lay outside the gene matches. CDR3 length: 17 residues. CDR3 residues: CASSHNKGAAPHNEQFF. As DNA, the CDR3 is TGTGCCAGCAGCCATAATAAGGGGGCGGCCCCCCACAATGAGCAGTTCTTC.

The V call is TRBV6-2 or TRBV6-3, the J call TRBJ1-3; D uncertain. CDR1 MNHEY and CDR2 SVGEGT come from the germline V gene. This CDR3 spans 15 amino acids. Trimming pared 2 bases from V and 0 bases from J, leaving 8 bases between. Here the CDR3 reads CASSYLLSSGNTIYF. The CDR3 DNA sequence: TGTGCCAGCAGTTACCTCCTCAGCTCTGGAAACACCATATATTTT.

This chain uses TRBV25-1 with TRBJ2-1; 8 nucleotides match TRBD2. Germline CDR1 MGHDK, CDR2 SYGVNS. With 6 bases clipped from V and 7 bases from J, the junction kept 5 bases outside the gene matches. The length of the CDR3 is 13 residues. CDR3: CASSPGGANEQFF. CDR3 DNA sequence: TGTGCCAGCAGCCCCGGGGGGGCAAATGAGCAGTTCTTC.

This chain joins TRBV15 and TRBJ2-1, with 11 bases lining up with TRBD2. Germline V lookup: CDR1 LNHNV, CDR2 YYDKDF (reference sequence). V lost 11 bases to trimming and J lost 0 bases; unmatched junction nucleotides: 3. This CDR3 is built from 14 residues. CDR3 DNA: TGTGCCCCCACTAGCGGGAGCTCCTACAATGAGCAGTTCTTC. Protein product: CAPTSGSSYNEQFF.

The chain links TRBV6-5 to TRBJ1-2; 8 positions match TRBD1. Germline V lookup: CDR1 MNHEY, CDR2 SVGAGI. This CDR3 is built from 14 residues. V shed 6 bases, J shed 2 bases, and the junction held 5 bases outside the gene matches. In nucleotides, the CDR3 is TGTGCCAGCAGAATACCAGGGGGCAACTATGGCTACACCTTC. Translation: CASRIPGGNYGYTF.

The V call is TRBV27, the J call TRBJ2-3, with 13 bases fitting TRBD2. Germline CDR1 and CDR2: MNHEY and SMNVEV (reference sequence). The V segment lost 11 bases and the J segment 6 bases; nucleotides outside the gene matches: 5. CDR3 length: 13 residues. CDR3 in DNA: TGTGCCGCAGGACTAGCGGGGGCGGATACGCAGTATTTT. Translating gives CAAGLAGADTQYF.

The chain combines TRBV27 with TRBJ1-6; a possible D gene is TRBD1 (5 bases). Germline-derived CDR1 and CDR2 are MNHEY and SMNVEV (reference sequence). The CDR3 spans 15 residues. V lost 6 bases and J 0 bases, leaving 9 bases between the germline ends. This chain's CDR3 is CASRGGSSYNSPLHF. The DNA for the CDR3 is TGTGCCAGCAGGGGGGGAAGCTCCTATAATTCACCCCTCCACTTT.

This clone was found once. The J gene is TRBJ2-7, the V gene TRBV7-6; 10 positions match TRBD1. With 5 bases clipped from V and 3 bases from J, the junction kept 1 base outside the gene matches. Germline CDR1 is SGHVS and CDR2 is FNYEAQ. The CDR3 is 13 residues long. CDR3 residues: CASSRDRGYEQYF. The CDR3 nucleotides are TGTGCCAGCAGCCGGGACAGGGGCTACGAGCAGTACTTC.

This clone has just one count. J is TRBJ1-1 and V is TRBV12-3 or TRBV12-4; no firm D call. CDR3 length: 13 residues. The V end lost 3 bases, the J end lost 4 bases, and 9 bases lay between the germline ends. The CDR3 loop is CASSFGWGTEAFF. The CDR3 DNA reads TGTGCCAGCAGTTTTGGGTGGGGCACTGAAGCTTTCTTT.

The chain combines TRBV18 with TRBJ2-7, with 7 bases that match TRBD1. The CDR3 is 14 residues long. After removal of 3 bases from V and 5 bases from J, the junction contained 7 bases not matched to a gene. CDR1 is KGHSH and CDR2 is LQKENI in the germline V gene. The CDR3 DNA reads as TGTGCCAGCTCACCTACCGGGACAGTGCACGAGCAGTACTTC. Translated, it gives CASSPTGTVHEQYF.

This chain joins TRBV3-1 (or the pseudogene TRBV3-2) and TRBJ2-1; TRBD1 aligns across 7 bases. CDR3 length equals 15 residues. Trimming took 4 bases from V and 7 from J; bases not matched to a gene: 10. Germline V gene sequence: CDR1 LGHDT, CDR2 YNNKEL (reference sequence). CDR3 bases: TGTGCCAGCAGCCGAGGACAGGCCCTAGGGAATGAGCAGTTCTTC. It codes for CASSRGQALGNEQFF.

V usage is TRBV6-5 and J usage is TRBJ2-1; 11 nucleotides agree with TRBD2. From germline, CDR1 is MNHEY and CDR2 SVGAGI. The junction had 5 bases not matched to a gene; V was cut back by 6 bases and J by 10 bases. CDR3 size: 13 residues. This chain's CDR3 is CASSVAGGLEQFF. In DNA, the CDR3 is TGTGCCAGCAGCGTAGCGGGGGGGCTAGAGCAGTTCTTC.

The V call is TRBV7-9, the J call TRBJ2-1; D is unresolved. CDR1 SEHNR and CDR2 FQNEAQ come from the germline V gene (reference sequence). V was shortened by 0 bases and J by 6 bases, with 9 bases between the two germline ends. This CDR3 region has 14 residues. The CDR3 DNA sequence: TGTGCCAGCAGCTTAGCGGGCCTCCGCAATGAGCAGTTCTTC. It translates to CASSLAGLRNEQFF.

The V call is TRBV9, the J call TRBJ1-3, with D uncertain. This CDR3 comprises 14 residues. Deletions cut 0 bases from V and 1 base from J, with 5 bases between. CDR1 and CDR2 from the germline V gene are SGDLS and YYNGEE. CDR3 sequence reads: CASSVDGSGNTIYF. In DNA form, the CDR3 reads TGTGCCAGCAGCGTAGATGGGTCTGGAAACACCATATATTTT.

CDR3: CASSIDPRLPSYNEQFF. CDR3 sequence (DNA): TGTGCCAGTAGTATAGATCCCCGGTTACCCTCCTACAATGAGCAGTTCTTC. V and J are TRBV19 and TRBJ2-1; D unresolved. V was pared by 0 bases and J by 0 bases, with 12 bases between. The CDR3 contains 17 residues. The germline CDR1 and CDR2 sequences are LNHDA and SQIVND (reference sequence).

In this sample, this clone turned up a few times. CDR3 sequence (DNA): TGTGCCAGCAGCACTGGGGGGAGCATCGGGTATGGCTACACCTTC. It codes for CASSTGGSIGYGYTF. This chain joins TRBV2 and TRBJ1-2; TRBD1 is a possible D gene (5 bases). Trimming removed 6 bases at V and 5 bases at J, with 19 bases between. CDR1 and CDR2 from the germline V gene are SNHLY and FYNNEI. The CDR3 consists of 15 residues.

The chain has TRBV6-6 and TRBJ1-2; D is ambiguous. Trimming cost V 8 bases and J 7 bases, with 17 bases left between them. CDR1 and CDR2 (germline): MNHNY, SVGAGI (reference sequence). There are 13 residues in the CDR3. The CDR3 coding sequence is TGTGCCAGCGAGAAGAAGGAACAACGTGGCTACACCTTC. Protein sequence: CASEKKEQRGYTF.

In this sample, this clone turned up once. This chain connects TRBV24-1 to TRBJ2-1; 11 nucleotides match TRBD2. This CDR3 comprises 17 residues. Trimming took 6 bases from V and 2 from J; bases not matched to a gene: 8. Germline V gives CDR1 KGHDR, CDR2 SFDVKD. The CDR3 nucleotides are TGTGCCACCAGTCCTAGTAGCGGGGGGGAAACCTACAATGAGCAGTTCTTC. As protein: CATSPSSGGETYNEQFF.

This chain connects TRBV30 to TRBJ2-3; tentative D call: TRBD2 (6 bases). This CDR3 spans 15 amino acids. Germline-derived CDR1 and CDR2 are GTSNPN and SVGIG (reference sequence). V dropped 2 bases and J dropped 0 bases, with 12 bases sitting between them. The CDR3 DNA follows: TGTGCCTGGAGTTGGAGGGGCAGGAGCACAGATACGCAGTATTTT. Its translation is CAWSWRGRSTDTQYF.

The CDR3 reads CASSRDRNYGYTF. The CDR3 DNA follows: TGTGCCAGCAGTAGAGACAGGAACTATGGCTACACCTTC. The chain couples TRBV6-4 to TRBJ1-2; possible D gene TRBD1, 6 bases. CDR3 length: 13 amino acids. V was trimmed by 5 bases and J by 2 bases, leaving 9 bases between them. The germline CDR1 and CDR2 sequences are MRHNA and SNTAGT.

The rearrangement uses TRBV2 and TRBJ2-1; 13 nucleotides align to TRBD2. The V segment lost 6 bases and the J segment 3 bases; nucleotides outside the gene matches: 2. From germline, CDR1 is SNHLY and CDR2 FYNNEI. This CDR3 is 15 amino acids long. CDR3 region: CASSRLAGGYNEQFF. Written as DNA, the CDR3 is TGTGCCAGCAGCCGACTAGCGGGGGGCTACAATGAGCAGTTCTTC.

The chain couples TRBV15 to TRBJ1-1; D remains unclear. The CDR3 has 14 amino acids. Germline V gene lookup returns CDR1 LNHNV and CDR2 YYDKDF (reference sequence). The germline V and J ends were trimmed by 6 bases and 0 bases, with 11 bases remaining between them. CDR3 sequence reads: CATRKGDLNTEAFF. CDR3 coding DNA: TGTGCCACCAGGAAGGGAGACCTGAACACTGAAGCTTTCTTT.

The rearrangement uses TRBV11-2 and TRBJ2-7; 7 bases map to TRBD1. J lost 1 base, V lost 4 bases, and 4 bases had no gene match. This CDR3 has 14 amino acids. Germline CDR1 reads SGHAT; CDR2 reads FQNNGV. The DNA for the CDR3 is TGTGCCAGCAGCTCTTTACAGGGGTCCTACGAGCAGTACTTC. Protein product: CASSSLQGSYEQYF.

The chain uses TRBV9 and TRBJ1-6, with no clear D. The CDR3 totals 14 residues. Germline V lookup: CDR1 SGDLS, CDR2 YYNGEE. Trimming shortened V by 4 bases and J by 9 bases, and 14 bases separated the two germline ends. The CDR3 sequence: CASSPRGGASPLHF. For the CDR3, the DNA is TGTGCCAGCAGCCCTCGAGGAGGCGCTTCACCCCTCCACTTT.

V is TRBV10-3 and J is TRBJ1-5; the D is unclear. The length of the CDR3 is 15 residues. Trimming removed 3 bases at V and 0 bases at J, with 9 bases between. Germline-derived CDR1 and CDR2 are ENHRY and SYGVKD. This CDR3 is CAISDREASNQPQHF. The CDR3 DNA is TGTGCCATCAGTGATAGGGAAGCTAGCAATCAGCCCCAGCATTTT.